This T cell receptor (beta chain) was identified during a study of T cell responses to AZD1222 COVID-19 vaccine. The CDR3 is 13 amino acids. Trimming shortened V by 11 bases and J by 6 bases, and 19 bases separated the two germline ends. Germline values: CDR1 SEHNR, CDR2 FQNEAQ (reference sequence). The data were produced by immunoSEQ multiplex PCR, yet TCRdb's version contains in-frame clones alone and is incomplete. The sample consists of tens of thousands of clones, 85% to 90% of them appearing once. This TCR came from an adult in good health. The sample was peripheral blood, taken on day 0 of AZD1222 vaccination. The chain couples TRBV7-9 to TRBJ1-2; possibly TRBD1 for D (6 bases). The CDR3 DNA is TGTGCCGGCGGGGGGCGGTTCGTGGATGGCTACACCTTC. Translating gives CAGGGRFVDGYTF.